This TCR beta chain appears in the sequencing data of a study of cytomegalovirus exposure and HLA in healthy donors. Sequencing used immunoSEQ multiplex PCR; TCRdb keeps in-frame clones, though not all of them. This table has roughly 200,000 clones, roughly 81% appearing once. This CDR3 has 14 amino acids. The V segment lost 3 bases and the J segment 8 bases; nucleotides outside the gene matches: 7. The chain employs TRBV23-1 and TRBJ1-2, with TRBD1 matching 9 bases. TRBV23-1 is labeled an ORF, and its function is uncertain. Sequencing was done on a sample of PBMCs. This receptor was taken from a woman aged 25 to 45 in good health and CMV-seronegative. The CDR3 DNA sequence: TGCGCCAGCAGTCATATCGGGACAGGGTCCGGCTACACCTTC. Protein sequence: CASSHIGTGSGYTF.